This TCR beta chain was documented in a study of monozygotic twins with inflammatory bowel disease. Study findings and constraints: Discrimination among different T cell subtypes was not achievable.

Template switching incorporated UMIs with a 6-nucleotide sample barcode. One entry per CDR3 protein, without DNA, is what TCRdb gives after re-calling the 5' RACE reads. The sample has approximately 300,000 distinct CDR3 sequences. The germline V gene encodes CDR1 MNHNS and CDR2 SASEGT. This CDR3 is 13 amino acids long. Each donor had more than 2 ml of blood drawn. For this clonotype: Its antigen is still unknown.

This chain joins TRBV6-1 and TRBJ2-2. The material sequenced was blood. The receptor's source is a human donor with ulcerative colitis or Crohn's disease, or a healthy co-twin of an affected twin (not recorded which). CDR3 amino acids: CASRGISTGELFF.